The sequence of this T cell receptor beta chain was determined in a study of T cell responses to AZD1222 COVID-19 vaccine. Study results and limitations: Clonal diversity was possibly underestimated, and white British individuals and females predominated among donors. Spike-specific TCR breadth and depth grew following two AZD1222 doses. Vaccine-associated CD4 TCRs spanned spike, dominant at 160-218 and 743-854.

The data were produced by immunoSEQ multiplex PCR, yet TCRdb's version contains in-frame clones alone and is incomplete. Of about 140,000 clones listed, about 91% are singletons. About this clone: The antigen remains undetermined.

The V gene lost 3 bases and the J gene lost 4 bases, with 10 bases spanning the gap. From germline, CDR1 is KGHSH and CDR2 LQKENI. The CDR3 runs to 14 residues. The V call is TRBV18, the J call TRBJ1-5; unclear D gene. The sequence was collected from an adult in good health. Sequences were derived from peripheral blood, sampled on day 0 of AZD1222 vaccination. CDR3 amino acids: CASSPLQGNQPQHF. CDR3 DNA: TGTGCCAGCTCACCCCTACAAGGGAATCAGCCCCAGCATTTT.